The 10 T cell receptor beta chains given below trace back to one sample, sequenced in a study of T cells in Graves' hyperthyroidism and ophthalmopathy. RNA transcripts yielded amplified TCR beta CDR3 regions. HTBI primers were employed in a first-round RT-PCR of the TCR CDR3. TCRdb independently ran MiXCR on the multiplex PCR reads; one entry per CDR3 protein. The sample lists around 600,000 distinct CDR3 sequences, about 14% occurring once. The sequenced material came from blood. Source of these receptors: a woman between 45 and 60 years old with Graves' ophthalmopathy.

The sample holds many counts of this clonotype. The CDR3 DNA reads as TGCGCCAGCAGCTTGTTTATAGGGAAGGATGAAAAACTGTTTTTT. Translating gives CASSLFIGKDEKLFF. The rearrangement links TRBV5-1 to TRBJ1-4; unclear D gene. The CDR3 consists of 15 residues. V was trimmed by 1 base and J by 6 bases, leaving 13 bases between them. The germline CDR1 and CDR2 sequences are SGHRS and YFSETQ.

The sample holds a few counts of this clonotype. The CDR3 reads CASSEMDGLLGETQYF. The CDR3 DNA follows: TGTGCCAGCAGCGAGATGGACGGACTGCTGGGAGAGACCCAGTACTTC. This rearrangement joins TRBV9 to TRBJ2-5; D is possibly TRBD2 (5 bases). This CDR3 contains 16 residues. Trimming removed 3 bases at V and 4 bases at J, with 19 bases between. CDR1 SGDLS and CDR2 YYNGEE come from the germline V gene.

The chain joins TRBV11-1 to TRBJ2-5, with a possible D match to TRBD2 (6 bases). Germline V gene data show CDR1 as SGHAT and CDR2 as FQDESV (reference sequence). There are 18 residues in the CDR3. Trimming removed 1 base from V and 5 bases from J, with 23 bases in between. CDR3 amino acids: CASSLGMTGEGFGETQYF. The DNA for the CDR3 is TGTGCCAGCAGCTTAGGTATGACGGGAGAAGGTTTCGGCGAGACCCAGTACTTC.

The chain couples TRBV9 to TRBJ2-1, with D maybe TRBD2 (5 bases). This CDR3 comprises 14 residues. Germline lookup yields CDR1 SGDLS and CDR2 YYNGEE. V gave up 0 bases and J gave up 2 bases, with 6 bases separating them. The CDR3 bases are TGTGCCAGCAGCGTAGCGGAGGCCTACAATGAGCAGTTCTTC. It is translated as CASSVAEAYNEQFF.

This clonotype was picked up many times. The CDR3 spells CASSSAQGIYGYTF. The DNA for the CDR3 is TGTGCCAGCAGCTCCGCGCAGGGAATCTATGGCTACACCTTC. This chain connects TRBV2 to TRBJ1-2; D perhaps matches TRBD1 (5 bases). Germline-derived CDR1 and CDR2 are SNHLY and FYNNEI. This CDR3 has 14 amino acids. V shed 6 bases and J shed 4 bases, with 15 bases lying between them.

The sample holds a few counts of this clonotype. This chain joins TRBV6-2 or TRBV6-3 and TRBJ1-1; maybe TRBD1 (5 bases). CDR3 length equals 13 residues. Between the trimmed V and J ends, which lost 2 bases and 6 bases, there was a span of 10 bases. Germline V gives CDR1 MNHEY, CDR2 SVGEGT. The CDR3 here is CASSYRRDSEAFF. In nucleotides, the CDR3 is TGTGCCAGCAGTTACCGGAGGGACTCTGAAGCTTTCTTT.

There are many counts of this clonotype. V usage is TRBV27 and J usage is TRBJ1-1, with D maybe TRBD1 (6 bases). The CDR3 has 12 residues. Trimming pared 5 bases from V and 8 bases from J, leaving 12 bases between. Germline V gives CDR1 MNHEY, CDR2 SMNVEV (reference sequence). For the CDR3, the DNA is TGTGCCAGCAGTAACCGAGGACAGGAAGCTTTCTTT. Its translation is CASSNRGQEAFF.

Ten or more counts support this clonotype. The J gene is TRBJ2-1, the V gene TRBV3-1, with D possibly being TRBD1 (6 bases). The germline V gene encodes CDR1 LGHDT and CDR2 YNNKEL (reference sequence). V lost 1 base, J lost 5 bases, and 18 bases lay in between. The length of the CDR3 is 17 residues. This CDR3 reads CASSQVLQGGGNNEQFF. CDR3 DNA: TGTGCCAGCAGCCAAGTTCTACAGGGTGGGGGAAACAATGAGCAGTTCTTC.

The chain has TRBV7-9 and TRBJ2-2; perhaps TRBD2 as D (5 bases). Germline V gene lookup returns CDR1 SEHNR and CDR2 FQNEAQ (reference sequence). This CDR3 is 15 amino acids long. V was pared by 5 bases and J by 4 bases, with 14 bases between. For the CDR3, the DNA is TGTGCCAGCAGCGGATACGGGGAAGGCACCGGGGAGCTGTTTTTT. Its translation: CASSGYGEGTGELFF.

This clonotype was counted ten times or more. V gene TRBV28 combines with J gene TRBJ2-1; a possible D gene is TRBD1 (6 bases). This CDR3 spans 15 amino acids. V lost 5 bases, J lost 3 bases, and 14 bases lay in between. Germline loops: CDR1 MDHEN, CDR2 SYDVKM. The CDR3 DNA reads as TGTGCCAGCAGTGCCCTCAGGGGAAACTACAATGAGCAGTTCTTC. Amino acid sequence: CASSALRGNYNEQFF.